The 27 T cell receptor beta chains presented below share a single source sample, sequenced in a study of blood T cell repertoires in COVID-19. Assay used: immunoSEQ multiplex PCR; TCRdb lists only in-frame clones, some missing. The sample contains 150,000 or so clones, over 70% of which appear only once. Sequencing input: PBMCs or T cells enriched from blood (not recorded which). These receptors all come from a woman in her 40s with acute COVID-19.

In its sample, this clone was seen once. The CDR3 bases are TGTGCCAGCAGTACGACTAGGGTCGGGGAGCAGTACGTC. Translating it yields CASSTTRVGEQYV. The chain joins TRBV6-2 or TRBV6-3 to TRBJ2-7; D might be TRBD2 (6 bases). Trimming stripped 5 bases from V and 7 bases from J, with 15 bases between. Germline values: CDR1 MNHEY, CDR2 SVGEGT. The CDR3 extends over 13 amino acids.

The V and J genes are TRBV7-2 and TRBJ1-3; D gene ambiguous. Germline lookup yields CDR1 SGHTA and CDR2 FQGNSA. V dropped 0 bases and J dropped 7 bases, with 7 bases sitting between them. This CDR3 contains 13 residues. DNA of the CDR3: TGTGCCAGCAGCTTAGCGGGCGGGAACACCATATATTTT. Its translation is CASSLAGGNTIYF.

The chain links TRBV7-6 to TRBJ2-2; 11 bases fit TRBD2. V shed 4 bases, J shed 1 base, and the junction held 2 bases outside the gene matches. This CDR3 comprises 16 residues. Germline V gene lookup returns CDR1 SGHVS and CDR2 FNYEAQ. The CDR3 nucleotides are TGTGCCAGCAGCTCGACTAGCGGGGTGAACACCGGGGAGCTGTTTTTT. It encodes CASSSTSGVNTGELFF. Variable domain in full (rest from reference TRBV7-6 and TRBJ2-2): GAGVSQSPRYKVTKRGQDVALRCDPISGHVSLYWYRQALGQGPEFLTYFNYEAQQDKSGLPNDRFSAERPEGSISTLTIQRTEQRDSAMYRCASSSTSGVNTGELFFGEGSRLTVL.

The CDR3 loop reads CASSFGTGHLHF. The CDR3 nucleotides are TGTGCCAGCAGCTTCGGGACAGGGCACCTCCACTTT. This chain connects TRBV5-4 to TRBJ1-6; 9 bases are shared with TRBD1. J was trimmed by 15 bases and V by 2 bases; bases with no gene match: 3. The CDR3 runs 12 residues. Germline V gene data show CDR1 as SGHNT and CDR2 as YYREEE (reference sequence).

The CDR3 nucleotides are TGTGCCAGCAGCTCGACCGGACTAGTAAGCAATGAGCAGTTCTTC. As protein: CASSSTGLVSNEQFF. The chain combines TRBV11-2 with TRBJ2-1; 7 nucleotides line up with TRBD2. V shed 4 bases and J 6 bases; nucleotides not matched to a gene: 9. The length of the CDR3 is 15 residues. Looked up from germline, CDR1 is SGHAT and CDR2 is FQNNGV. Complete variable domain (other parts from reference TRBV11-2 and TRBJ2-1): EAGVAQSPRYKIIEKRQSVAFWCNPISGHATLYWYQQILGQGPKLLIQFQNNGVVDDSQLPKDRFSAERLKGVDSTLKIQPAKLEDSAVYLCASSSTGLVSNEQFFGPGTRLTVL.

Notes on this clone: An end of the junction does not agree with germline; a read error may underlie this. V is TRBV5-1 and J is TRBJ2-7; D is perhaps TRBD1 (5 bases). Germline CDR1 reads SGHRS; CDR2 reads YFSETQ. The CDR3 has 13 amino acids. The CDR3 DNA reads TGCGCCAGCAGCTATTCGACAGCGACACCGGTGGACTTC. Translating gives CASSYSTATPVDF.

The J gene is TRBJ1-1, the V gene TRBV14, with D possibly TRBD1 on 5 matching bases. V lost 3 bases and J lost 1, with 6 bases in between. This CDR3 is built from 13 residues. Germline CDR1 and CDR2: SGHDN and FVKESK. This chain's CDR3 is CASSQQGNTEAFF. The CDR3 coding sequence is TGTGCCAGCAGCCAGCAGGGGAACACTGAAGCTTTCTTT.

The genes are TRBV29-1 and TRBJ1-2; D might be TRBD1 (5 bases). This CDR3 comprises 14 residues. Trimming pared 0 bases from V and 2 bases from J, leaving 10 bases between. The germline V gene encodes CDR1 SQVTM and CDR2 ANQGSEA. CDR3 sequence: CSVEEMTENYGYTF. In DNA form, the CDR3 reads TGCAGCGTTGAAGAGATGACAGAGAACTATGGCTACACCTTC.

This chain connects TRBV6-2 or TRBV6-3 to TRBJ1-1; TRBD1 is a possible D gene (5 bases). This CDR3 region has 12 residues. The germline V gene encodes CDR1 MNHEY and CDR2 SVGEGT. V dropped 2 bases and J dropped 11 bases, with 12 bases sitting between them. The CDR3 sequence is CASSYPDNDAFF. The CDR3 DNA is TGTGCCAGCAGTTACCCGGACAACGATGCTTTCTTT.

The chain combines TRBV6-5 with TRBJ2-3; D might be TRBD2 (6 bases). V lost 5 bases and J lost 0, with 12 bases in between. CDR1 and CDR2 from the germline V gene are MNHEY and SVGAGI. The CDR3 covers 15 residues. The CDR3 reads CASSLLAFSTDTQYF. CDR3 in DNA: TGTGCCAGCAGTCTCCTAGCGTTCAGCACAGATACGCAGTATTTT.

This clone was counted between two and nine times. At one of its ends the junction is not consistent with the germline gene, which may arise from a read error. The J gene is TRBJ2-3, the V gene TRBV7-7; 12 bases are shared with TRBD2. Germline lookup yields CDR1 SSHAT and CDR2 FNYEAQ (reference sequence). CDR3 size: 16 residues. The CDR3 DNA sequence: TGTGCTAGCAGCTTACTAGCGGGGGGTAGCACAGATACGCAGTATTTT. This encodes CASSLLAGGSTDTQYF.

V gene TRBV11-3 combines with J gene TRBJ2-7, with D possibly being TRBD2 (5 bases). V was shortened by 5 bases and J by 6 bases, with 14 bases between the two germline ends. The CDR3 runs to 13 residues. Germline loops: CDR1 SGHNT, CDR2 YENEEA. CDR3 nucleotides: TGTGCCAGCAGCCTAGGGCGGGTTGCCGAGCAGTACTTC. Translated: CASSLGRVAEQYF.

This chain connects TRBV10-3 to TRBJ2-1; 14 positions match TRBD2. Per the germline V gene, CDR1 is ENHRY and CDR2 is SYGVKD. This CDR3 is built from 15 residues. After removal of 6 bases from V and 8 bases from J, the junction contained 6 bases not matched to a gene. The CDR3 region is CAISTGTSGSYEQFF. CDR3 DNA: TGTGCCATCAGCACAGGGACTAGCGGGAGTTATGAGCAGTTCTTC.

The rearrangement joins TRBV9 to TRBJ1-1; possible D gene TRBD1, 6 bases. The CDR3 has 14 amino acids. Trimming removed 1 base at V and 5 bases at J, with 12 bases between. Per germline, CDR1 SGDLS and CDR2 YYNGEE. CDR3 loop: CASSVQPQGTEAFF. CDR3 DNA sequence: TGTGCCAGCAGCGTACAGCCTCAGGGGACTGAAGCTTTCTTT.

The V gene is TRBV7-2, the J gene TRBJ2-1, with D uncertain. Germline CDR1 SGHTA, CDR2 FQGNSA. This CDR3 is built from 14 residues. V lost 2 bases and J 8 bases, leaving 13 bases between the germline ends. CDR3 amino acids: CASSLSRTVDEQFF. In nucleotides, the CDR3 is TGTGCCAGCAGCTTATCCCGAACGGTGGATGAGCAGTTCTTC.

The V and J genes are TRBV5-4 and TRBJ2-3, with 8 bases lining up with TRBD1. After removal of 0 bases from V and 6 bases from J, the junction contained 3 bases not matched to a gene. Germline V lookup: CDR1 SGHNT, CDR2 YYREEE (reference sequence). The CDR3 is 14 residues long. This CDR3 is CASSLEDRADTQYF. In nucleotides, the CDR3 is TGTGCCAGCAGCTTGGAGGACAGGGCTGATACGCAGTATTTT.

This rearrangement joins TRBV29-1 to TRBJ1-1; TRBD1 might be the D (5 bases). The CDR3 consists of 13 residues. CDR1 is SQVTM, CDR2 ANQGSEA, per germline. V was cut by 6 bases and J by 1 base, with 12 bases left in between. The CDR3 loop reads CSVSGDPNTEAFF. DNA for the CDR3: TGCAGCGTCTCGGGGGACCCGAACACTGAAGCTTTCTTT.

There are a few counts of this clone. V usage is TRBV6-4 and J usage is TRBJ2-3, with a possible D match to TRBD1 (6 bases). Germline CDR1 reads MRHNA; CDR2 reads SNTAGT. V lost 0 bases to trimming and J lost 3 bases, with 10 bases between them. This CDR3 region has 15 residues. The CDR3 region is CASSDSQGTTDTQYF. Here the CDR3 DNA reads TGTGCCAGCAGTGACTCCCAGGGGACGACAGATACGCAGTATTTT.

This sequence joins TRBV24-1 and TRBJ1-2, with a weak D call TRBD1 (6 bases). Germline lookup yields CDR1 KGHDR and CDR2 SFDVKD. V gave up 3 bases and J gave up 4 bases, with 14 bases separating them. CDR3 length: 15 residues. The CDR3 loop is CATSDNRVRSYGYTF. CDR3 nucleotide sequence: TGTGCCACCAGTGATAACAGGGTCAGAAGCTATGGCTACACCTTC.

This chain links TRBV2 with TRBJ2-3, with D possibly TRBD2 on 9 matching bases. Germline lookup yields CDR1 SNHLY and CDR2 FYNNEI. Trimming removed 6 bases from V and 4 bases from J, with 26 bases in between. The length of the CDR3 is 18 residues. The CDR3 bases are TGTGCCAGCAGAGGGACAGGAGGAGCGGGAGGTCTGCCAGATACGCAGTATTTT. Protein: CASRGTGGAGGLPDTQYF.

V gene TRBV5-1 combines with J gene TRBJ2-7; maybe TRBD1 (6 bases). The V and J ends lost 4 bases and 0 bases respectively, with 11 bases between them. The CDR3 sequence is 14 residues long. CDR1 SGHRS and CDR2 YFSETQ come from the germline V gene. The CDR3 here is CASSRDNYSYEQYF. The CDR3 coding sequence is TGCGCCAGCAGCCGGGACAACTACTCCTACGAGCAGTACTTC.

The chain uses TRBV30 and TRBJ1-2; D gene unclear. There are 13 residues in the CDR3. CDR1 and CDR2 (germline): GTSNPN, SVGIG (reference sequence). Trimming removed 6 bases from V and 2 bases from J, with 13 bases in between. CDR3 bases: TGTGCCTGCGAGGGCGGGTCCAACTATGGCTACACCTTC. Protein sequence: CACEGGSNYGYTF.

The rearrangement links TRBV19 to TRBJ2-5, with 9 bases identical to TRBD2. Germline CDR1 LNHDA, CDR2 SQIVND (reference sequence). The CDR3 length is 15 residues. V trimming: 1 base; J trimming: 4 bases; junction bases outside the gene matches: 4. The CDR3, as DNA: TGTGCCAGTAGTATAGTCAGCGGGAGGTTAGAGACCCAGTACTTC. It yields the protein CASSIVSGRLETQYF.

The rearrangement joins TRBV10-3 to TRBJ2-1; possibly TRBD2 for D (7 bases). Trimming took 9 bases from V and 2 from J, leaving 11 bases between them. CDR1 and CDR2 (germline): ENHRY, SYGVKD. The length of the CDR3 is 13 residues. CDR3 loop: CAIGGGPYNEQFF. The CDR3 DNA follows: TGTGCCATAGGGGGAGGGCCCTACAATGAGCAGTTCTTC.

The V and J genes are TRBV7-9 and TRBJ2-7; tentative D call: TRBD2 (7 bases). V was trimmed by 5 bases and J by 4 bases, leaving 18 bases between them. The CDR3 is made up of 15 amino acids. Germline-derived CDR1 and CDR2 are SEHNR and FQNEAQ (reference sequence). DNA for the CDR3: TGTGCCAGCAGCGCCTCGGGGGCGGGAGATTACGAGCAGTACTTC. Translating gives CASSASGAGDYEQYF.

The chain combines TRBV18 with TRBJ2-7; 9 bases map to TRBD1. The CDR3 extends over 14 amino acids. V was clipped by 2 bases and J by 6 bases; unmatched bases: 5. Germline CDR1 KGHSH, CDR2 LQKENI. The CDR3 loop reads CASSPGQGIGEQYF. CDR3 sequence (DNA): TGTGCCAGCTCACCAGGACAGGGGATAGGCGAGCAGTACTTC.

This clone was picked up many times. The chain couples TRBV5-4 to TRBJ1-1, with 7 positions matching TRBD1. This CDR3 contains 15 residues. The J segment lost 3 bases and the V segment lost 4 bases, leaving 9 bases of the junction unmatched. Looked up from germline, CDR1 is SGHNT and CDR2 is YYREEE (reference sequence). CDR3 in amino acids: CASSQTGLKDTEAFF. The CDR3 DNA reads as TGTGCCAGCAGCCAGACAGGGCTTAAGGACACTGAAGCTTTCTTT.